These 6 T cell receptor beta chains were all obtained from the same sample, sequenced in a study of cytomegalovirus exposure and HLA in healthy donors (dated by TCRdb to between 2016 and 2019). The method was the immunoSEQ multiplex PCR assay. TCRdb carries this immuneACCESS record with in-frame sequences only. Its versions omit some clonotypes, under half of them owing to an unresolved V gene in the studies checked, with the rest unexplained. For this sample there are about 140,000 clones; roughly 86% appear just once. 1.4% of the sample is held by the ten biggest clonotypes. What was sequenced was PBMCs. The receptors were sampled from a woman in her 30s in good health and CMV-seronegative.

This clone was counted once. The genes are TRBV10-2 and TRBJ2-1; 10 nucleotides align to TRBD1. The CDR3 extends over 15 amino acids. In germline, CDR1 is WSHSY, CDR2 SAAADI. Germline trimming cut 7 bases from V and 9 bases from J; bases unmatched to any gene: 12. This chain's CDR3 is CASTFSRQGASEQFF. The CDR3, as DNA: TGCGCCAGCACGTTCTCGAGACAGGGGGCAAGTGAGCAGTTCTTC.

This clone was recorded once. V is TRBV7-9 and J is TRBJ2-1; TRBD2 matches 8 bases. Germline loops: CDR1 SEHNR, CDR2 FQNEAQ (reference sequence). With V trimmed by 5 bases and J by 3 bases, 9 bases remained unmatched. The CDR3 is made up of 16 amino acids. CDR3: CASSKTGTRVYNEQFF. The CDR3, as DNA: TGTGCCAGCAGCAAAACCGGGACTAGGGTCTACAATGAGCAGTTCTTC.

This rearrangement joins TRBV4-3 to TRBJ2-3; D perhaps matches TRBD2 (6 bases). There are 16 residues in the CDR3. The V and J ends lost 0 bases and 1 base respectively, with 11 bases between them. The germline V gene has CDR1 LGHNA and CDR2 YSLEER. Here the CDR3 DNA reads TGCGCCAGCAGCCAAGATCGGGGGAGTGGCACAGATACGCAGTATTTT. It yields the protein CASSQDRGSGTDTQYF.

The rearrangement links TRBV9 to TRBJ1-6, with a tentative D call TRBD1 (5 bases). This CDR3 is built from 14 residues. The V gene lost 1 base and the J gene lost 3 bases, with 5 bases spanning the gap. Germline CDR1 is SGDLS and CDR2 is YYNGEE. CDR3 in DNA: TGTGCCAGCAGCGTAAGGGGCTATAATTCACCCCTCCACTTT. Protein sequence: CASSVRGYNSPLHF.

The rearrangement joins TRBV7-2 to TRBJ2-7; 11 nucleotides agree with TRBD1. Germline trimming cut 5 bases from V and 2 bases from J; bases unmatched to any gene: 2. Per the germline V gene, CDR1 is SGHTA and CDR2 is FQGNSA. The CDR3 contains 14 residues. The CDR3 DNA follows: TGTGCCAGCAGCCCGGGACAGGGGGCCTACGAGCAGTACTTC. This gives the protein CASSPGQGAYEQYF.

The chain is built from TRBV7-2 and TRBJ1-1, with D unclear. V gave up 6 bases and J gave up 1 base, with 12 bases separating them. Germline CDR1 and CDR2: SGHTA and FQGNSA. The CDR3 loop spans 14 amino acids. Written as DNA, the CDR3 is TGTGCCAGCAGTCTGCAGGCGACGAACACTGAAGCTTTCTTT. Translated: CASSLQATNTEAFF.